The 20 T cell receptor beta chains listed next were all sequenced from one sample in a study of blood T cell repertoires in COVID-19. Using immunoSEQ multiplex PCR, the repertoire was profiled, and TCRdb retains in-frame clones only, with some absent. The sample includes around 70,000 clones, roughly 80% of them seen just once. Sequencing input: peripheral blood. The receptors originated from a man between 65 and 85 years old who had recovered from COVID-19.

The J gene is TRBJ2-2, the V gene TRBV5-5, with 7 nucleotides matching TRBD1. CDR3 length: 14 amino acids. The ends lost 3 bases at V and 3 bases at J; junction bases unmatched: 2. Germline V gives CDR1 SGHKS, CDR2 YYEKEE (reference sequence). The CDR3 DNA follows: TGTGCCAGCAGCTCGCAGGGGGACACCGGGGAGCTGTTTTTT. Its translation: CASSSQGDTGELFF.

The V and J genes are TRBV9 and TRBJ2-1; a possible D gene is TRBD2 (6 bases). Germline V lookup: CDR1 SGDLS, CDR2 YYNGEE. Deletions cut 3 bases from V and 3 bases from J, with 22 bases between. CDR3 length equals 18 residues. DNA of the CDR3: TGTGCCAGCAGCGCAGAGGTCCAGCGGGCCCTGGGCTACAATGAGCAGTTCTTC. This codes for CASSAEVQRALGYNEQFF.

In DNA form, the CDR3 reads TGTGCCAGCAGAAACACAGGGGGCTTGGTAGCGGGCGTGAGATACAAAAACATTCAGTACTTC. Amino acid sequence: CASRNTGGLVAGVRYKNIQYF. The V and J genes are TRBV28 and TRBJ2-4; 9 bases fit TRBD1. CDR1 is MDHEN and CDR2 is SYDVKM in the germline V gene. V lost 6 bases, J lost 3 bases, and 24 bases stayed unmatched. The CDR3 is made up of 21 amino acids.

This chain connects TRBV7-2 to TRBJ2-7, with 8 bases identical to TRBD1. CDR1 SGHTA and CDR2 FQGNSA come from the germline V gene. The junction had 7 bases not matched to a gene; V was cut back by 5 bases and J by 4 bases. The CDR3 has 14 residues. CDR3 in amino acids: CASSLGQGGYEQYF. CDR3 nucleotide sequence: TGTGCCAGCAGCCTCGGACAGGGTGGGTACGAGCAGTACTTC. The full variable domain, with the rest looked up from reference TRBV7-2 and TRBJ2-7, is GAGVSQSPSNKVTEKGKDVELRCDPISGHTALYWYRQSLGQGLEFLIYFQGNSAPDKSGLPSDRFSAERTGGSVSTLTIQRTQQEDSAVYLCASSLGQGGYEQYFGPGTRLTVT.

The chain links TRBV4-3 to TRBJ1-5, with D tentatively TRBD1 (6 bases). Germline-derived CDR1 and CDR2 are LGHNA and YSLEER. Trimming stripped 3 bases from V and 6 bases from J, with 18 bases between. The CDR3 runs 16 residues. CDR3 in DNA: TGCGCCAGCAGCCAGGACCTCAGGGGTGGGGGTCAGCCCCAGCATTTT. Residues: CASSQDLRGGGQPQHF.

J is TRBJ2-4 and V is TRBV19, with a possible D match to TRBD2 (6 bases). Germline CDR1 is LNHDA and CDR2 is SQIVND (reference sequence). CDR3 length: 19 residues. Trimming took off 0 bases at V and 1 base at J, with 19 bases between the two ends. CDR3 nucleotide sequence: TGTGCCAGTAGTATAGATGGGGCCCGGTTAGCGGCGGCCAAAAACATTCAGTACTTC. Translated, it gives CASSIDGARLAAAKNIQYF.

This clone was seen repeatedly, ten times or more. J is TRBJ2-1 and V is TRBV11-2; 9 bases are shared with TRBD2. Germline assignment: CDR1 SGHAT and CDR2 FQNNGV. V gave up 4 bases and J gave up 8 bases; unmatched junction bases: 9. The CDR3 is 15 amino acids. CDR3 DNA sequence: TGTGCCAGCAGCTCCCTAAGGCGGGAGGGCCATGAGCAGTTCTTC. This gives the protein CASSSLRREGHEQFF.

The table lists this clone with a count of one. This sequence joins TRBV19 and TRBJ2-5, with 10 bases lining up with TRBD1. Germline-derived CDR1 and CDR2 are LNHDA and SQIVND (reference sequence). CDR3 length equals 15 residues. Trimming at V came to 3 bases and at J to 5 bases, leaving 6 bases not matched to a gene. The CDR3 loop is CASSIADRGRETQYF. The CDR3 nucleotides are TGTGCCAGTAGTATCGCGGACAGGGGGAGGGAGACCCAGTACTTC.

The chain has TRBV6-5 and TRBJ2-5; 9 positions agree with TRBD2. The length of the CDR3 is 13 residues. Trimming took 6 bases from V and 5 from J; bases not matched to a gene: 4. CDR1 and CDR2 from the germline V gene are MNHEY and SVGAGI. CDR3 sequence (DNA): TGTGCCAGCAGATCAGCGGGGGGCGAGACCCAGTACTTC. Protein: CASRSAGGETQYF.

The V gene is TRBV6-5, the J gene TRBJ2-3; D remains ambiguous. The V gene's germline CDR1 is MNHEY and CDR2 SVGAGI. The CDR3 runs 13 residues. Trimming took off 2 bases at V and 1 base at J, with 4 bases between the two ends. CDR3 sequence reads: CASSYPGTDTQYF. CDR3 nucleotides: TGTGCCAGCAGTTACCCTGGCACAGATACGCAGTATTTT.

V usage is TRBV28 and J usage is TRBJ1-6; 10 positions match TRBD1. CDR1 MDHEN and CDR2 SYDVKM come from the germline V gene. The V and J ends lost 6 bases and 8 bases, in that order; junction bases with no gene match: 7. The CDR3 is 15 residues long. The CDR3 DNA reads TGTGCCAGCAGCTACCGACAGGGGGCTTATTCACCCCTCCACTTT. The encoded protein is CASSYRQGAYSPLHF. The variable domain in full, completed from reference TRBV28 and TRBJ1-6, reads DVKVTQSSRYLVKRTGEKVFLECVQDMDHENMFWYRQDPGLGLRLIYFSYDVKMKEKGDIPEGYSVSREKKERFSLILESASTNQTSMYLCASSYRQGAYSPLHFGNGTRLTVT.

The V and J genes are TRBV29-1 and TRBJ2-7; 9 bases align to TRBD2. J was trimmed by 4 bases and V by 6 bases; bases with no gene match: 4. This CDR3 has 12 amino acids. Germline V CDR1 and CDR2: SQVTM, ANQGSEA. Here the CDR3 reads CSVAGGPYEQYF. In DNA form, the CDR3 reads TGCAGCGTAGCGGGGGGTCCTTACGAGCAGTACTTC.

This chain joins TRBV5-1 and TRBJ2-2; D unclear. Trimming took off 1 base at V and 4 bases at J, with 11 bases between the two ends. Germline lookup yields CDR1 SGHRS and CDR2 YFSETQ. The CDR3 spans 15 residues. As DNA, the CDR3 is TGCGCCAGCAGCTTGCTAACGCCTAGCACCGGGGAGCTGTTTTTT. Translating gives CASSLLTPSTGELFF.

The rearrangement uses TRBV28 and TRBJ1-3; D gene uncertain. Trimming cost V 4 bases and J 1 base, with 8 bases left between them. CDR3 size: 14 residues. Germline lookup yields CDR1 MDHEN and CDR2 SYDVKM. Written as DNA, the CDR3 is TGTGCCAGCAGTTCGTCCAGTTCTGGAAACACCATATATTTT. As protein: CASSSSSSGNTIYF.

The chain has TRBV29-1 and TRBJ2-7, with TRBD2 as a possible D gene (5 bases). The CDR3 runs 15 residues. Germline assignment: CDR1 SQVTM and CDR2 ANQGSEA. V was shortened by 0 bases and J by 8 bases, with 20 bases between the two germline ends. CDR3: CSVEDLSFRGGKQYF. CDR3 bases: TGCAGCGTTGAAGATCTATCCTTTCGGGGTGGAAAGCAGTACTTC.

J is TRBJ2-5 and V is TRBV5-6, with TRBD2 as a possible D gene (5 bases). This CDR3 comprises 14 residues. Looked up from germline, CDR1 is SGHDT and CDR2 is YYEEEE. Trimming removed 0 bases at V and 5 bases at J, with 11 bases between. The CDR3: CASSLARGRETQYF. As DNA, the CDR3 is TGTGCCAGCAGCTTGGCCCGGGGTCGGGAGACCCAGTACTTC. Looking up the rest from reference TRBV5-6 and TRBJ2-5 gives the full variable domain: DAGVTQSPTHLIKTRGQQVTLRCSPKSGHDTVSWYQQALGQGPQFIFQYYEEEERQRGNFPDRFSGHQFPNYSSELNVNALLLGDSALYLCASSLARGRETQYFGPGTRLLVL.

V gene TRBV7-8 combines with J gene TRBJ2-3, with 10 bases aligning to TRBD1. The CDR3 runs to 15 residues. Germline V gives CDR1 SGHVS, CDR2 FQNEAQ. With V trimmed by 3 bases and J by 6 bases, 6 bases remained unmatched. CDR3 sequence reads: CASSFDRGLMDTQYF. Written as DNA, the CDR3 is TGTGCCAGCAGCTTCGACAGGGGGCTTATGGATACGCAGTATTTT.

This chain uses TRBV9 with TRBJ2-7, with 9 nucleotides matching TRBD2. The CDR3 spans 16 residues. V was clipped by 1 base and J by 3 bases; unmatched bases: 8. Germline V gene data show CDR1 as SGDLS and CDR2 as YYNGEE. The CDR3 DNA is TGTGCCAGCAGCGTATCCGGGACTAGCAGTCTCTACGAGCAGTACTTC. Protein sequence: CASSVSGTSSLYEQYF.

This chain connects TRBV19 to TRBJ1-3, with D possibly TRBD1 on 5 matching bases. The germline gives CDR1 LNHDA, CDR2 SQIVND (reference sequence). Trimming pared 0 bases from V and 0 bases from J, leaving 12 bases between. The CDR3 covers 17 residues. CDR3 nucleotide sequence: TGTGCCAGTAGTATAGAATTGCGACAGATCTCTGGAAACACCATATATTTT. This gives the protein CASSIELRQISGNTIYF.

This clone was recorded many times. In DNA form, the CDR3 reads TGTGCCAGCAGCGTAGCGCCGACAGGGGAAGGGAACACTGAAGCTTTCTTT. Residues: CASSVAPTGEGNTEAFF. The rearrangement joins TRBV9 to TRBJ1-1, with 8 bases aligning to TRBD1. V shed 0 bases and J 1 base; nucleotides not matched to a gene: 8. Germline CDR1 reads SGDLS; CDR2 reads YYNGEE. The CDR3 runs 17 residues.